This TCR beta chain was sequenced during a study of blood T cell repertoires in COVID-19. Study-level information: Italy, Spain and the United States were the sources of the convalescent and acute COVID-19 samples. Sources were T cells, B-cell-depleted T cells, or PBMCs; the material itself was cDNA or gDNA.

Original methodology: Reference gene primers were amplified, and this amplification served to estimate nucleated cell counts. The protocol was immunoSEQ multiplex PCR, while the TCRdb copy is restricted to in-frame clones and leaves out a portion. The DNA gave D and trimming, while V, J and clone size come from that table. Of roughly 100,000 clones in the sample, about 80% were seen once. The sequence derives from a man between 65 and 85 years old with acute or convalescent COVID-19. Sequenced sample: peripheral blood.

The CDR3: CASSPGQQETQYF. The CDR3 bases are TGCGCCAGCAGCCCGGGACAGCAAGAGACCCAGTACTTC. The chain combines TRBV5-1 with TRBJ2-5; 7 bases agree with TRBD1. This CDR3 region has 13 residues. The trim removed 4 bases at V and 2 bases at J, leaving 2 bases unmatched. CDR1 and CDR2 from the germline V gene are SGHRS and YFSETQ.